Listed here is a single T cell receptor (beta chain). Its binding antigen is unknown. No base quality values were provided; no much bigger clone lies one nucleotide off. This sample is part of a study of Ad26.COV2.S vaccination and SARS-CoV-2 variants (dated by TCRdb to the early 2020s). Regarding the research as a whole: Donors in the vaccine arm were drawn from COV1001, a phase I-IIa trial of Ad26.COV2.S in healthy adults that was multicentre, randomized, double-blind and placebo-controlled. Ad26.COV2.S was given intramuscularly at 5x10^10 or 1x10^11 viral particles, as a single shot or as two shots 56 days apart. TCRbeta repertoire sequencing was used to assess the specificity and breadth of SARS-CoV-2-reactive T cell receptors after Ad26.COV2.S vaccination. A total of 32 samples were included in the TCR-sequenced set, comprising about 20 Ad26.COV2.S vaccine recipients, 5 placebo recipients and 8 SARS-CoV-2 convalescent individuals. Trial participants were randomized into five groups of five, in which low-dose or high-dose Ad26.COV2.S was given once or twice, or placebo was given on both occasions. Blinding of investigators to trial group allocation was maintained during experiments and outcome assessment. Overall results and qualifications from the work: The study lacked the statistical power to compare responses across vaccine doses or regimens. The authors noted that the TCR breadth and depth analyses may have underestimated total T cell responses. Comparable non-spike TCR breadth was observed between vaccine and placebo recipients, consistent with only spike being contained in the vaccine. Ad26.COV2.S recipients had higher spike-specific TCR breadth than placebo recipients (P = 0.0014). After vaccination, spike-specific CD8+ and CD4+ T cell responses were reported to show substantial breadth.

This specimen's treatment or condition label, per the study, means: roughly 18 received Ad26.COV2.S at low or high dose, single or two shots; roughly five received placebo; per-sample allocation not given. Repertoires of vaccine and placebo recipients were sequenced from samples taken on day 63 after the first injection. Between 29 July and 7 August 2020, Cohort 1b enrolled about two dozen adults aged 18-55 years at one site in Boston, USA. Ad26.COV2.S was a replication-incompetent adenovirus type 26 vector that expressed a prefusion-stabilized SARS-CoV-2 spike protein derived from the original Wuhan strain. At the junction V is shortened by 5 bases and J by 5 bases; bases outside the gene matches: 8. Per the germline V gene, SGHTA is the CDR1 and FQGNSA is the CDR2. From cysteine to phenylalanine, the CDR3 is 15 amino acids long. The DNA shown is the 45-base CDR3, in frame from base 1. The immunoSEQ Assay was the method used to sequence TCRbeta CDR3 regions. After extraction, genomic DNA underwent amplification by bias-controlled multiplex PCR, followed by high-throughput sequencing. In the original analysis: To quantify the absolute abundance of every unique TCRbeta CDR3 region, sequences were collapsed and filtered. T cell fraction was estimated by normalizing TCRbeta template counts to usable DNA, which was measured by amplifying reference genes present in all nucleated cells. Repertoire TCRs were annotated as SARS-CoV-2-specific by exact matching of V gene, CDR3 amino acid sequence and J gene to a known reactive TCR set. The reference SARS-CoV-2 TCR set was derived from MIRA and filtered for enrichment in COVID-19-positive ImmuneCODE repertoires, a step that removed public or cross-reactive TCRs. Based on the MIRA antigens, annotated TCRs were further analysed at the level of specific ORF or position within ORF. Breadth was defined as the number of annotated unique rearrangements divided by the total number of unique productive rearrangements, and depth was defined as the summed frequency of the annotated unique rearrangements. TCR breadth was compared between groups using two-sided Wilcoxon rank-sum tests. Not all clones reach the TCRdb copy of this immuneACCESS table, which keeps in-frame sequences only. Checked studies attribute under half of the gap to unresolved V genes and leave the rest unexplained. The DNA gave D and trimming, while V, J and clone size come from that table. The table for this sample lists more than 300,000 clones; around 81% of them were counted only once. Of the sample, 2% to 2.5% is held by the ten largest clones.

Recombination linked TRBV7-2 to TRBJ2-7, and 11 bases in between align with TRBD1. The sequence was obtained from a person aged 18-65 years who received the Ad26.COV2.S COVID-19 vaccine or a placebo. Sequenced material: peripheral blood, taken in a trial of Ad26.COV2.S vaccine versus placebo. The nucleotides read TGTGCCAGCAGCCGCGGGACAGGGGGTTGGAACGAGCAGTACTTC. This encodes CASSRGTGGWNEQYF.